This is a list of T cell receptor beta chains from one sample in a study of blood T cell repertoires in COVID-19. The method was immunoSEQ multiplex PCR; TCRdb's version includes in-frame clones alone and lacks a portion of them. The sample holds about 260,000 clones; approximately 89% are singletons and the top ten take over 2%. The sample taken for sequencing was peripheral blood. These receptors all stem from a woman in her 50s with acute or convalescent COVID-19. Both conserved end residues are part of each CDR3. Each record gives: D gene, J gene, V gene, clone size, CDR3 DNA, CDR3 protein. D genes are given only for firm matches. Clone size is stated in some rows and not others, as once, few, many or a class when expanded.

>.|TRBJ1-3|TRBV7-6|.
TGTGCCAGCAGCTTAGGACAGAGCTCTGGAAACACCATATATTTT
CASSLGQSSGNTIYF
>TRBD1|TRBJ2-5|TRBV9|.
TGTGCCAGCAGCGCCGGGACAGTGCAAGAGACCCAGTACTTC
CASSAGTVQETQYF
>.|TRBJ1-5|TRBV19|.
TGTGCCAGTAGCCTTGACAGTCGCAATCAGCCCCAGCATTTT
CASSLDSRNQPQHF
>.|TRBJ2-1|TRBV9|.
TGTGCCAGCAGCGTGGGAGAAGCTAGGAATGAGCAGTTCTTC
CASSVGEARNEQFF
>TRBD1|TRBJ2-7|TRBV19|.
TGTGCCAGTAGTATGGGACAGGGGTACGAGCAGTACTTC
CASSMGQGYEQYF
>TRBD1|TRBJ1-2|TRBV6-6|.
TGTGCCAGCAGGCCCGGGACAGGGGTCTATGGCTACACCTTC
CASRPGTGVYGYTF
>TRBD1|TRBJ1-1|TRBV28|.
TGTGCCAGCAGTTTGGGCGGGACAGGGATAACTGAAGCTTTCTTT
CASSLGGTGITEAFF
>.|TRBJ2-2|TRBV28|.
TGTGCCAGCAGTTTTAGGAGGTCGAACACCGGGGAGCTGTTTTTT
CASSFRRSNTGELFF
>.|TRBJ1-1|TRBV10-3|.
TGTGCCATCAGTGAAGACAGCGAAGCTTTCTTT
CAISEDSEAFF
>.|TRBJ1-6|TRBV6-6|.
TGTGCCAGCAGTTACCCGGATTCACCCCTCCACTTT
CASSYPDSPLHF
>.|TRBJ2-1|TRBV28|.
TGTGCCAGCACTCACCCGGTGATTGGTGAGCAGTTCTTC
CASTHPVIGEQFF
>TRBD2|TRBJ2-7|TRBV9|once
TGTGCCAGCAGCGTACACCAAGCGGGAGGGTCCTACGAGCAGTACTTC
CASSVHQAGGSYEQYF
>.|TRBJ2-7|TRBV7-2|.
TGTGCCAGCAGCTTAGCTAGCGGTGGGGCCTACGAGCAGTACTTC
CASSLASGGAYEQYF
>TRBD1|TRBJ1-1|TRBV7-2|.
TGTGCCAGCAGCCCCTGGGGTGGGACAGGGGGCGCTTACCGCACTGAAGCTTTCTTT
CASSPWGGTGGAYRTEAFF
>.|TRBJ1-2|TRBV29-1|.
TGCAGCGTTGTGTGGAGCAATGGCTACACCTTC
CSVVWSNGYTF
>TRBD1|TRBJ1-6|TRBV5-6|.
TGTGCCAGCAGCTTGGCACAGGGGAATTCACCCCTCCACTTT
CASSLAQGNSPLHF
>TRBD2|TRBJ2-3|TRBV3-1/TRBV3-2|once
TGTGCCAGCAGCCTGAGGACTAGCGGTACAGATACGCAGTATTTT
CASSLRTSGTDTQYF
>TRBD1|TRBJ1-4|TRBV29-1|.
TGCAGCGTTGAAGGTACAGGGGACGATGAAAAACTGTTTTTT
CSVEGTGDDEKLFF
>TRBD1|TRBJ2-2|TRBV9|few
TGTGCCAGCAGTCGTAGGGACAGGGAATTCGGCGGGGAGCTGTTTTTT
CASSRRDREFGGELFF
>.|TRBJ1-1|TRBV7-2|.
TGTGCCAGCAGCTTAACGGGGTACACTGAAGCTTTCTTT
CASSLTGYTEAFF
>.|TRBJ2-2|TRBV5-1|.
TGCGCCAGCAGCGTGATGACGGGGGACGGGGAGCTGTTTTTT
CASSVMTGDGELFF
>TRBD1|TRBJ1-1|TRBV5-1|.
TGCGCCAGCAGCCCGCCGGGACAGGGAGGAACTGAAGCTTTCTTT
CASSPPGQGGTEAFF
>TRBD1|TRBJ1-1|TRBV27|.
TGTGCCAGCAGTTTCCTGGACAGGGGGCTCCTCATGAACACTGAAGCTTTCTTT
CASSFLDRGLLMNTEAFF
>.|TRBJ1-1|TRBV7-2|few
TGTGCCAGCAGCTTAATGGGGGGTCAAACTGAAGCTTTCTTT
CASSLMGGQTEAFF
>TRBD1|TRBJ1-4|TRBV27|.
TGTGCCAGCAGTTTAAACAGGGGGAGAGAAAAACTGTTTTTT
CASSLNRGREKLFF
>.|TRBJ1-1|TRBV6-2/TRBV6-3|.
TGTGCCAGCAGTGACAGCGCGTATGAAGCTTTCTTT
CASSDSAYEAFF
>TRBD1|TRBJ1-5|TRBV6-1|.
TGTGCCAGCAACGGACAGGGCAATCAGCCCCAGCATTTT
CASNGQGNQPQHF
>.|TRBJ2-1|TRBV30|.
TGTGCCTGGAGTGTACAGGCAGTTGGAGAGCAGTTCTTC
CAWSVQAVGEQFF
>.|TRBJ1-6|TRBV10-2|.
TGCGCCAGCAGGGACAGAGGGAATTCACCCCTCCACTTT
CASRDRGNSPLHF
>.|TRBJ1-2|TRBV7-3|.
TGTGCCAGCAGCGTCGGGTTTAGAAACTATGGCTACACCTTC
CASSVGFRNYGYTF
>.|TRBJ2-1|TRBV27|.
TGTGCCAGCAGTTCGCCAGGGATGGTGGGGTTCAATGAGCAGTTCTTC
CASSSPGMVGFNEQFF
>TRBD2|TRBJ2-2|TRBV19|.
TGTGCCAGTAGTTTCAAGAGACTAGCGGGAGGGAAGTACACCGGGGAGCTGTTTTTT
CASSFKRLAGGKYTGELFF
>TRBD2|TRBJ2-1|TRBV7-2|.
TGTGCCAGCAGCCGCTTAATCCCTAGCGGGAACCCCGCCAATGAGCAGTTCTTC
CASSRLIPSGNPANEQFF
>.|TRBJ2-3|TRBV19|.
TGTGCCAGTAAAAGCGGATCTAGCACAGATACGCAGTATTTT
CASKSGSSTDTQYF
>.|TRBJ2-5|TRBV5-4|.
TGTGCCAGCAGCTCACCTGGTGCCGGCCAAGAGACCCAGTACTTC
CASSSPGAGQETQYF
>TRBD2|TRBJ2-7|TRBV29-1|.
TGCAGCGCCCGAGAAAGTCTAGCGGACTACGAGCAGTACTTC
CSARESLADYEQYF
>.|TRBJ2-7|TRBV5-1|.
TGCGCCAGCAGCTTGGAAGCGGACGCCTACGAGCAGTACTTC
CASSLEADAYEQYF
>TRBD2|TRBJ2-7|TRBV9|.
TGTGCCAGCAGCGTAGGTCTAGCGGACTCCTACGAGCAGTACTTC
CASSVGLADSYEQYF
>TRBD2|TRBJ2-6|TRBV9|.
TGTGCCAGCAGCTCTAGACTAGCGGGAAACGCTGGGGCCAACGTCCTGACTTTC
CASSSRLAGNAGANVLTF
>TRBD2|TRBJ2-1|TRBV19|.
TGTGCCAGCAGGGGGCAGCGGTCTAGCGGGAGGTCCTACAATGAGCAGTTCTTC
CASRGQRSSGRSYNEQFF
>.|TRBJ1-5|TRBV2|.
TGTGCCAGCAGTGAAGGCACCAGGCCCCAGCATTTT
CASSEGTRPQHF
>TRBD1|TRBJ1-1|TRBV7-8|.
TGTGCCAGCAGACCCCCTGGGACAGGGCCTGAAGCTTTCTTT
CASRPPGTGPEAFF
>TRBD1|TRBJ1-3|TRBV18|.
TGTGCCAGCTCACTGGCCGGGACAGCTGTTTCTGGAAACACCATATATTTT
CASSLAGTAVSGNTIYF
>.|TRBJ1-5|TRBV28|.
TGTGCCAGCAGTTTATGGGGGAGAACAGATCAGCCCCAGCATTTT
CASSLWGRTDQPQHF
>TRBD2|TRBJ2-3|TRBV5-1|.
TGCGCCAGCAGCTTGCTGGCTAGCGGGAGGGCTAGCACAGATACGCAGTATTTT
CASSLLASGRASTDTQYF
>.|TRBJ1-2|TRBV29-1|.
TGCAGCGTTGTACGCGGGACCGATGGCTACACCTTC
CSVVRGTDGYTF
>.|TRBJ2-7|TRBV18|.
TGTGCCAGCTCACCGAGACAGAATGCCTACGAGCAGTACTTC
CASSPRQNAYEQYF
>.|TRBJ2-3|TRBV5-4|.
TGTGCCAGCAGCTTGGCCGGGGGAAGTACGATCGGGGATACGCAGTATTTT
CASSLAGGSTIGDTQYF
>.|TRBJ2-2|TRBV5-4|.
TGTGCCAGCAGCTTGTTAGACAGAACTACCGGGGAGCTGTTTTTT
CASSLLDRTTGELFF
>TRBD1|TRBJ2-5|TRBV19|.
TGTGCCAGTAGTATGACAGGGAACCAAGAGACCCAGTACTTC
CASSMTGNQETQYF
>TRBD2|TRBJ2-7|TRBV6-6|few
TGTGCCAGCAGTTACTCTAGCGGGAGGTCTTACGAGCAGTACTTC
CASSYSSGRSYEQYF
>.|TRBJ1-3|TRBV5-1|.
TGCGCCAGCAGCTTGAGCCCCGGGTCCTCTGGAAACACCATATATTTT
CASSLSPGSSGNTIYF
>.|TRBJ2-3|TRBV21-1|.
TGTGCCAGCAGCCATAGGGAAGCGGGAGCCGCAGATACGCAGTATTTT
CASSHREAGAADTQYF
>.|TRBJ2-7|TRBV19|.
TGTGCCAGTTCTCATTTTGACAGGCCCTCCTACGAGCAGTACTTC
CASSHFDRPSYEQYF
>TRBD2|TRBJ2-7|TRBV20-1|.
TGCAGTGCTCTAGCGGGCTACGAGCAGTACTTC
CSALAGYEQYF
>.|TRBJ2-2|TRBV7-2|.
TGTGCCAGCAGCCTGGGCCAAACCGGGGAGCTGTTTTTT
CASSLGQTGELFF
>.|TRBJ1-4|TRBV4-2|.
TGTGCCAGCAGCCAAGGTACTAAACTGTTTTTT
CASSQGTKLFF
>TRBD1|TRBJ1-1|TRBV6-1|.
TGTGCCAGCAGTGTAGCAATAACGGACAGGGGGCGACATTCTTCAATAATAAGGACTGAAGCTTTCTTT
CASSVAITDRGRHSSIIRTEAFF
>TRBD1|TRBJ1-5|TRBV7-2|.
TGTGCCAGCAGCCGGGACAGGGGAAATCAGCCCCAGCATTTT
CASSRDRGNQPQHF